The clone carrying this T cell receptor beta chain has only one observation. Germline assignment: CDR1 SGHTA and CDR2 FQGTGA. This CDR3 is 14 amino acids long. The trim removed 4 bases at V and 9 bases at J, leaving 8 bases unmatched. This specimen comes from a study of control samples from healthy donors and cancer patients. Using immunoSEQ multiplex PCR, the repertoire was profiled, and TCRdb retains in-frame clones only, with some absent. The table has more than 100,000 clones, about 89% seen once. Sequenced sample: PBMCs. The sequence was collected from a man between 60 and 75 years old with lung cancer. J is TRBJ2-3 and V is TRBV7-3, with 9 bases lining up with TRBD2. Written as DNA, the CDR3 is TGTGCCAGCAGCTCGACTAGCGGAGCTCCCACGCAGTATTTT. Translation gives CASSSTSGAPTQYF.